A selection of T cell receptor beta chains follows, all from one sample in a study of cytomegalovirus exposure and HLA in healthy donors. Some clones are missing from TCRdb's copy, which holds only in-frame ones; the method was immunoSEQ multiplex PCR. The sample holds 250,000 to 300,000 clones, 80% to 90% seen once. Sequences were obtained from PBMCs. These receptors were collected from a woman under 30 in good health and CMV-seronegative. Each CDR3 is given with its conserved first and last residue. Each record gives: clone size, J gene, D gene, V gene, CDR3 protein, CDR3 DNA. A D gene is named only where the DNA matches it firmly. The listing skips clone size in some rows; elsewhere it reads once, few, many or a size class.

size: .
J: TRBJ1-2
D: .
V: TRBV27
CDR3: CASSEGGTANYGYTF
DNA: TGTGCCAGCAGTGAGGGCGGAACCGCTAACTATGGCTACACCTTC

size: .
J: TRBJ2-1
D: TRBD2
V: TRBV6-5
CDR3: CASSSGLAFGEQFF
DNA: TGTGCCAGCAGTTCGGGACTAGCGTTCGGGGAGCAGTTCTTC

size: once
J: TRBJ2-7
D: TRBD2
V: TRBV30
CDR3: CAWSSAGAYKYF
DNA: TGTGCCTGGAGCTCAGCGGGAGCCTATAAGTACTTC

size: .
J: TRBJ1-5
D: .
V: TRBV9
CDR3: CASSVGQYSNQPQHF
DNA: TGTGCCAGCAGCGTAGGACAGTATAGCAATCAGCCCCAGCATTTT

size: .
J: TRBJ2-7
D: .
V: TRBV5-5
CDR3: CASSLEAGVTYEQYF
DNA: TGTGCCAGCAGCTTGGAGGCAGGGGTAACCTACGAGCAGTACTTC

size: .
J: TRBJ2-7
D: TRBD1
V: TRBV14
CDR3: CASSETRDRGYEQYF
DNA: TGTGCCAGCAGCGAAACCCGGGACAGGGGGTACGAGCAGTACTTC

size: .
J: TRBJ1-1
D: .
V: TRBV19
CDR3: CASSQHRGGVGGTEAFF
DNA: TGTGCCAGTAGTCAACATAGGGGTGGGGTCGGGGGAACTGAAGCTTTCTTT

size: .
J: TRBJ2-3
D: TRBD2
V: TRBV5-4
CDR3: CASNLAGGITDTQYF
DNA: TGTGCCAGCAATCTAGCGGGGGGGATCACAGATACGCAGTATTTT

size: .
J: TRBJ2-1
D: .
V: TRBV4-3
CDR3: CASSQGWDSIGENEQFF
DNA: TGCGCCAGCAGCCAAGGGTGGGACTCTATAGGGGAGAATGAGCAGTTCTTC

size: .
J: TRBJ2-7
D: TRBD2
V: TRBV7-2
CDR3: CASSRRTSGVTYEQYF
DNA: TGTGCCAGCAGCCGTAGGACTAGCGGGGTGACCTACGAGCAGTACTTC

size: .
J: TRBJ2-7
D: .
V: TRBV13
CDR3: CASSFRSGSEQYF
DNA: TGTGCCAGCAGCTTCCGATCAGGGTCCGAGCAGTACTTC

size: .
J: TRBJ2-7
D: TRBD1
V: TRBV7-2
CDR3: CASSLGGQGYEQYF
DNA: TGTGCCAGCAGCTTAGGGGGACAGGGTTACGAGCAGTACTTC

size: .
J: TRBJ2-7
D: .
V: TRBV6-5
CDR3: CATRVPAGYEQYF
DNA: TGTGCCACCAGGGTACCCGCAGGCTACGAGCAGTACTTC

size: .
J: TRBJ2-1
D: TRBD1
V: TRBV29-1
CDR3: CSVEGRQGNYNEQFF
DNA: TGCAGCGTTGAGGGGCGACAGGGGAACTACAATGAGCAGTTCTTC

size: .
J: TRBJ2-7
D: TRBD1
V: TRBV28
CDR3: CASSLGGQGAREQYF
DNA: TGTGCCAGCAGTTTAGGAGGCCAGGGGGCAAGGGAGCAGTACTTC

size: .
J: TRBJ2-1
D: TRBD2
V: TRBV4-1
CDR3: CASSQDRGGTSGVFHYGKQFF
DNA: TGCGCCAGCAGCCAAGATCGAGGGGGAACTAGCGGGGTTTTTCATTACGGTAAGCAGTTCTTC

size: .
J: TRBJ2-3
D: TRBD1
V: TRBV27
CDR3: CASSLSTGIQNTQYF
DNA: TGTGCCAGCAGTTTATCGACAGGGATACAGAATACGCAGTATTTT

size: .
J: TRBJ2-5
D: TRBD1
V: TRBV5-4
CDR3: CASRMDRLKTQYF
DNA: TGTGCCAGCAGAATGGACAGGTTGAAGACCCAGTACTTC

size: .
J: TRBJ1-5
D: TRBD1
V: TRBV30
CDR3: CAWGDRDGQPQHF
DNA: TGTGCCTGGGGGGACAGGGACGGACAGCCCCAGCATTTT

size: .
J: TRBJ2-1
D: .
V: TRBV5-1
CDR3: CASSPKQGAYNEQFF
DNA: TGCGCCAGCAGCCCTAAACAGGGAGCATACAATGAGCAGTTCTTC

size: .
J: TRBJ2-7
D: TRBD2
V: TRBV4-2
CDR3: CASSQSPSKRGVSYEQYF
DNA: TGTGCCAGCAGCCAATCCCCTAGTAAGCGGGGGGTCTCCTACGAGCAGTACTTC

size: .
J: TRBJ2-5
D: TRBD2
V: TRBV7-7
CDR3: CASSFGTSVGETQYF
DNA: TGTGCTAGCAGCTTCGGGACTAGCGTGGGGGAGACCCAGTACTTC

size: .
J: TRBJ1-2
D: .
V: TRBV9
CDR3: CASSPRGGYTF
DNA: TGTGCCAGCAGCCCCCGGGGTGGCTACACCTTC

size: .
J: TRBJ1-5
D: .
V: TRBV28
CDR3: CVFQPQHF
DNA: TGTGTCTTTCAGCCCCAGCATTTT

size: .
J: TRBJ2-3
D: TRBD2
V: TRBV11-3
CDR3: CASSPSLAGSTDTQYF
DNA: TGTGCCAGCAGCCCATCTTTAGCGGGGAGCACAGATACGCAGTATTTT

size: once
J: TRBJ2-7
D: .
V: TRBV4-3
CDR3: CASSQNGLEYEQYF
DNA: TGCGCCAGCAGCCAAAACGGACTGGAATACGAGCAGTACTTC

size: .
J: TRBJ2-2
D: TRBD1
V: TRBV5-1
CDR3: CASISEGAVTGELFF
DNA: TGCGCCAGCATTAGTGAGGGGGCGGTCACCGGGGAGCTGTTTTTT

size: .
J: TRBJ1-6
D: TRBD1
V: TRBV4-3
CDR3: CASSQGRDRYNSPLHF
DNA: TGCGCCAGCAGCCAAGGCCGGGACAGGTATAATTCACCCCTCCACTTT

size: .
J: TRBJ1-2
D: TRBD1
V: TRBV6-5
CDR3: CASSYRTGGNGYTF
DNA: TGTGCCAGCAGTTATAGAACAGGGGGGAATGGCTACACCTTC